The 23 T cell receptor beta chains listed next were all sequenced from one sample in a study of T-cell memory formation after mild COVID-19 (dated by TCRdb to 2020 to 2023). The library was built by means of 5' RACE. These reads were obtained on an Illumina NovaSeq 6000. Starting from the raw public reads, TCRdb applied fastp trimming at Q25, assembled clones with MiXCR and retained in-frame beta chains. Rows with one shared CDR3 protein collapse into an entry with the most common genes and DNA. The sample table records hundreds of thousands of distinct CDR3 sequences; 28% of these occur just once. Jointly, the top ten make up approximately 13% of the sample. Sequencing used PBMCs or a T cell subset sorted from them (not recorded which). Receptors originate from an adult woman who had mild COVID-19 (a few samples of this study predate the infection). The sample titles of this study are shuffled in the database, so cell type and time point are left out; the donor was told from shared clones.

The CDR3 loop reads CASSLVRSTDTQYF. The CDR3 nucleotides are TGTGCCAGCAGCTTAGTACGGAGCACAGATACGCAGTATTTT. This sequence joins TRBV7-2 and TRBJ2-3; D not certain. Between the trimmed V and J ends, which lost 1 base and 0 bases, there was a span of 5 bases. The CDR3 is made up of 14 amino acids. CDR1 is SGHTA, CDR2 FQGNSA, per germline.

V is TRBV19 and J is TRBJ2-1; 9 bases align to TRBD2. The V gene end was trimmed by 5 bases and the J gene end by 2 bases; junction bases not matched to a gene: 10. The CDR3 extends over 17 amino acids. Germline V gene sequence: CDR1 LNHDA, CDR2 SQIVND (reference sequence). The CDR3 DNA is TGTGCCAGTAGTCTCCTACGTCGCGGGAGGGCCTACAATGAGCAGTTCTTC. It is translated as CASSLLRRGRAYNEQFF. Full variable domain (missing parts from reference TRBV19 and TRBJ2-1): DGGITQSPKYLFRKEGQNVTLSCEQNLNHDAMYWYRQDPGQGLRLIYYSQIVNDFQKGDIAEGYSVSREKKESFPLTVTSAQKNPTAFYLCASSLLRRGRAYNEQFFGPGTRLTVL.

This clonotype was found a few times. The rearrangement uses TRBV5-1 and TRBJ2-5; D is uncertain. Germline assignment: CDR1 SGHRS and CDR2 YFSETQ. V shed 0 bases and J shed 2 bases, with 8 bases lying between them. The CDR3 loop spans 14 amino acids. CDR3 sequence reads: CASSLGQMQETQYF. The CDR3, as DNA: TGCGCCAGCAGCTTGGGGCAGATGCAAGAGACCCAGTACTTC.

This clonotype was observed once. The chain uses TRBV5-1 and TRBJ2-2; TRBD1 matches at 11 bases. Trimming at V came to 3 bases and at J to 2 bases, leaving 15 bases not matched to a gene. The CDR3 is made up of 20 amino acids. Germline assignment: CDR1 SGHRS and CDR2 YFSETQ. CDR3 nucleotides: TGCGCCAGCAGCTCCCCTGCGGACAGGGGGCTCCCCGAAAACACCGGGGAGCTGTTTTTT. Residues: CASSSPADRGLPENTGELFF. Variable domain in full (rest from reference TRBV5-1 and TRBJ2-2): KAGVTQTPRYLIKTRGQQVTLSCSPISGHRSVSWYQQTPGQGLQFLFEYFSETQRNKGNFPGRFSGRQFSNSRSEMNVSTLELGDSALYLCASSSPADRGLPENTGELFFGEGSRLTVL.

The CDR3 DNA is TGTGCCAGCAGTGGAGAAGGGCCTCTGTACTTC. Translating it yields CASSGEGPLYF. The rearrangement links TRBV2 to TRBJ2-5; D unclear. CDR1 is SNHLY, CDR2 FYNNEI, per germline. Trimming stripped 4 bases from V and 13 bases from J, with 13 bases between. The CDR3 runs to 11 residues. Filled out from reference TRBV2 and TRBJ2-5, the complete variable domain reads EPEVTQTPSHQVTQMGQEVILRCVPISNHLYFYWYRQILGQKVEFLVSFYNNEISEKSEIFDDQFSVERPDGSNFTLKIRSTKLEDSAMYFCASSGEGPLYFGPGTRLLVL.

V gene TRBV24-1 combines with J gene TRBJ2-3; D may be TRBD1 or TRBD2 (7 bases each). V lost 2 bases, J lost 4 bases, and 12 bases lay in between. CDR1 and CDR2 from the germline V gene are KGHDR and SFDVKD. There are 15 residues in the CDR3. The CDR3 region has the DNA TGTGCCACCAGTGATTCCCCAGGGGGGGCAGATACGCAGTATTTT. Translating it yields CATSDSPGGADTQYF.

This sequence joins TRBV12-3 or TRBV12-4 and TRBJ2-1; TRBD2 agrees at 7 bases. J was trimmed by 4 bases and V by 5 bases; bases with no gene match: 14. The CDR3 covers 17 residues. CDR3 coding DNA: TGTGCCAGCAGTCGGGCCAGGAGCGGGGCCCGATACAATGAGCAGTTCTTC. Residues: CASSRARSGARYNEQFF.

The chain uses TRBV7-9 and TRBJ2-7, with 9 bases lining up with TRBD2. The CDR3 is 15 residues long. Germline V gives CDR1 SEHNR, CDR2 FQNEAQ (reference sequence). J was trimmed by 5 bases and V by 0 bases; bases with no gene match: 5. DNA of the CDR3: TGTGCCAGCAGCTTAGCTAGGACTAGCGATGACGAGCAGTACTTC. This gives the protein CASSLARTSDDEQYF.

This chain connects TRBV28 to TRBJ2-2, with 8 positions matching TRBD1. CDR3 size: 16 residues. Germline V gene lookup returns CDR1 MDHEN and CDR2 SYDVKM. V lost 3 bases to trimming and J lost 5 bases; unmatched junction nucleotides: 8. CDR3: CASSFPRQGRTGELFF. CDR3 DNA sequence: TGTGCCAGCAGTTTTCCCCGACAGGGGAGGACCGGGGAGCTGTTTTTT.

This clonotype was observed many times. The chain links TRBV20-1 to TRBJ1-2; D call uncertain. V was shortened by 0 bases and J by 0 bases, with 14 bases between the two germline ends. In germline, CDR1 is DFQATT, CDR2 SNEGSKA (reference sequence). The CDR3 sequence is 16 residues long. CDR3 sequence reads: CSARDAVTPSNYGYTF. The CDR3 DNA follows: TGCAGTGCTAGAGATGCGGTGACACCATCTAACTATGGCTACACCTTC.

The V and J genes are TRBV5-1 and TRBJ1-4; 7 nucleotides agree with TRBD1. The V segment lost 1 base and the J segment 3 bases; nucleotides outside the gene matches: 3. Germline CDR1 and CDR2: SGHRS and YFSETQ. This CDR3 region has 15 residues. Here the CDR3 DNA reads TGCGCCAGCAGCTTGCCGACAGGGCCTAATGAAAAACTGTTTTTT. It is translated as CASSLPTGPNEKLFF.

In this sample, this clonotype turned up a few times. The CDR3 sequence is CASSLRGQLTDTQYF. CDR3 bases: TGTGCCAGCAGCTTAAGGGGACAGCTCACAGATACGCAGTATTTT. This rearrangement joins TRBV7-3 to TRBJ2-3, with 7 positions matching TRBD1. The CDR3 has 15 amino acids. Trimming at V came to 1 base and at J to 2 bases, leaving 3 bases not matched to a gene. Germline loops: CDR1 SGHTA, CDR2 FQGTGA.

This clonotype has more than one count but fewer than ten. This sequence joins TRBV5-1 and TRBJ2-2; 8 positions match TRBD2. Germline V gene sequence: CDR1 SGHRS, CDR2 YFSETQ. This CDR3 is built from 13 residues. Losses at the gene ends were 7 bases for V and 4 bases for J; bases not matched to a gene: 3. CDR3 nucleotide sequence: TGCGCCAGCTCCGCGGGAGGCACCGGGGAGCTGTTTTTT. The encoded protein is CASSAGGTGELFF.

This clonotype has a count of ten or more. The CDR3 DNA reads TGCAGCGTTCGTCTCAATTACAATGAGCAGTTCTTC. It specifies CSVRLNYNEQFF. V is TRBV29-1 and J is TRBJ2-1; D is unresolved. From germline, CDR1 is SQVTM and CDR2 ANQGSEA. The CDR3 has 12 amino acids. The V end lost 5 bases, the J end lost 4 bases, and 9 bases lay between the germline ends.

This clonotype was seen a handful of times. V gene TRBV29-1 combines with J gene TRBJ1-2; D not certain. Germline values: CDR1 SQVTM, CDR2 ANQGSEA. The CDR3 runs 12 residues. Trimming removed 0 bases from V and 4 bases from J, with 6 bases in between. The CDR3: CSVEEHLYGYTF. CDR3 nucleotide sequence: TGCAGCGTTGAAGAACACCTCTATGGCTACACCTTC.

The J gene is TRBJ2-2, the V gene TRBV5-1; 12 nucleotides align to TRBD2. The CDR3 runs 15 residues. With V trimmed by 5 bases and J by 6 bases, 5 bases remained unmatched. In germline, CDR1 is SGHRS, CDR2 YFSETQ. The CDR3 sequence is CASRRLAGVAGELFF. The CDR3 DNA sequence: TGCGCCAGCAGGAGACTAGCGGGAGTGGCCGGGGAGCTGTTTTTT.

The V and J genes are TRBV12-3 or TRBV12-4 and TRBJ1-5, with 7 bases matching TRBD1. The CDR3 length is 18 residues. Trimming cost V 6 bases and J 1 base; bases outside gene matches: 15. CDR3 region: CASSPPDRERGSNQPQHF. The CDR3 DNA is TGTGCCAGCAGCCCACCCGACAGGGAGAGGGGGAGCAATCAGCCCCAGCATTTT.

The chain recombines TRBV6-6 with TRBJ2-1; no clear D. Trimming left V 6 bases short and J 4 bases short, with 16 bases between. The V gene's germline CDR1 is MNHNY and CDR2 SVGAGI (reference sequence). CDR3 length: 15 residues. In DNA form, the CDR3 reads TGTGCCAGCAGCCCAACGGATAACTTATACAATGAGCAGTTCTTC. It translates to CASSPTDNLYNEQFF.

The chain couples TRBV3-1 to TRBJ2-7, with 9 bases matching TRBD2. V trimming: 3 bases; J trimming: 5 bases; junction bases outside the gene matches: 14. CDR1 LGHDT and CDR2 YNNKEL come from the germline V gene (reference sequence). This CDR3 has 17 residues. The CDR3 nucleotides are TGTGCCAGCAGCCACGTCGCGGGGCGGGAGGGCCTCCACGAGCAGTACTTC. It encodes CASSHVAGREGLHEQYF.

This chain uses TRBV15 with TRBJ2-7; possible D gene TRBD1, 6 bases. Per germline, CDR1 LNHNV and CDR2 YYDKDF (reference sequence). Between the trimmed V and J ends, which lost 0 bases and 2 bases, there was a span of 11 bases. This CDR3 spans 15 amino acids. DNA of the CDR3: TGTGCCACCAGCAGAGATACGACAGGAACCTACGAGCAGTACTTC. Protein sequence: CATSRDTTGTYEQYF.

This chain links TRBV15 with TRBJ1-2; TRBD1 is a possible D gene (5 bases). This CDR3 contains 15 residues. Germline V gene lookup returns CDR1 LNHNV and CDR2 YYDKDF (reference sequence). With 0 bases removed from V and 4 bases from J, the gap between germline ends came to 12 bases. CDR3 region: CATSRDSRTGYGYTF. Here the CDR3 DNA reads TGTGCCACCAGCAGAGATTCCCGTACAGGCTATGGCTACACCTTC.

The rearrangement joins TRBV7-9 to TRBJ2-2; D ambiguous. CDR3 length: 14 amino acids. Germline V lookup: CDR1 SEHNR, CDR2 FQNEAQ (reference sequence). Trimming removed 5 bases from V and 6 bases from J, with 13 bases in between. CDR3: CASSVTPSAGELFF. CDR3 nucleotides: TGTGCCAGCAGCGTGACCCCCAGCGCCGGGGAGCTGTTTTTT.

This chain uses TRBV11-2 with TRBJ1-2; TRBD1 agrees at 7 bases. The CDR3 extends over 14 amino acids. V was pared by 9 bases and J by 3 bases, with 10 bases of the junction left unmatched. Germline CDR1 reads SGHAT; CDR2 reads FQNNGV. CDR3 DNA: TGTGCCAGTCGGCGGGGGCAGGGGGACTATGGCTACACCTTC. Residues: CASRRGQGDYGYTF.